This T cell receptor (beta chain) was observed in a study of blood T cell repertoires in COVID-19. Assay used: immunoSEQ multiplex PCR; TCRdb lists only in-frame clones, some missing. Among 350,000 to 450,000 clones listed, approximately 86% were seen once. The CDR3 totals 13 residues. The V and J ends lost 9 bases and 7 bases respectively, with 16 bases between them. Germline CDR1 and CDR2: SNHLY and FYNNEI. The clonotype originates from a human donor in a cohort sampled during active COVID-19. The chain is built from TRBV2 and TRBJ2-1; weak D call: TRBD2 (7 bases). Sequenced: peripheral blood. The CDR3 bases are TGTGCCAGTGACTGGGGAGGGGGGAATGAGCAGTTCTTC. Its protein product is CASDWGGGNEQFF.